Following are 29 T cell receptor beta chains from one sample sequenced in a study of OX40 agonist ivuxolimab in advanced cancers. Library construction relied on the immunoSEQ multiplex PCR assay. The source is immuneACCESS, and TCRdb retained only in-frame sequences with V and J called. Part of the clones is not carried over; for the studies checked, unresolved V genes explain less than half of this, and the remainder is unexplained. The sample includes 65,000 to 90,000 clones, with roughly 80% observed a single time. Of the sample, approximately 2.6% falls within the top ten clones. Sequences were derived from CD4+ or CD8+ T cells sorted from blood, sampled in a trial of the OX40 agonist ivuxolimab. These receptors were obtained from an adult with an advanced solid tumor such as melanoma, head and neck, liver or kidney cancer.

This clone appeared a few times. The rearrangement joins TRBV7-9 to TRBJ1-4; D is uncertain. Germline CDR1 reads SEHNR; CDR2 reads FQNEAQ (reference sequence). This CDR3 spans 13 amino acids. V was trimmed by 0 bases and J by 4 bases, leaving 3 bases between them. CDR3: CASSLAHNEKLFF. Written as DNA, the CDR3 is TGTGCCAGCAGCTTAGCCCATAATGAAAAACTGTTTTTT.

This rearrangement joins TRBV12-5 to TRBJ2-3; TRBD2 aligns across 14 bases. Germline assignment: CDR1 LGHNT and CDR2 FRNRAP. This CDR3 is built from 18 residues. Trimming cost V 4 bases and J 6 bases; bases outside gene matches: 12. This CDR3 is CASGSTHTTSGGADTQYF. The CDR3 DNA reads as TGTGCTAGTGGTTCCACCCACACGACTAGCGGGGGGGCCGATACGCAGTATTTT.

The rearrangement uses TRBV7-2 and TRBJ2-3, with 7 bases that match TRBD1. Per the germline V gene, CDR1 is SGHTA and CDR2 is FQGNSA. The trim removed 5 bases at V and 2 bases at J, leaving 4 bases unmatched. The CDR3 extends over 14 amino acids. The CDR3 DNA reads as TGTGCCAGCAGCCAACAGGGGACCACAGATACGCAGTATTTT. Translation: CASSQQGTTDTQYF.

The chain links TRBV7-2 to TRBJ1-3; D ambiguous. The CDR3 has 15 residues. Trimming pared 2 bases from V and 0 bases from J, leaving 8 bases between. From germline, CDR1 is SGHTA and CDR2 FQGNSA. The CDR3 DNA is TGTGCCAGCAGCTTATCAGGTGTCTCTGGAAACACCATATATTTT. It translates to CASSLSGVSGNTIYF.

The chain employs TRBV28 and TRBJ2-7; D call uncertain. The V gene lost 5 bases and the J gene lost 5 bases, with 22 bases spanning the gap. From germline, CDR1 is MDHEN and CDR2 SYDVKM. The length of the CDR3 is 16 residues. CDR3 sequence (DNA): TGTGCCAGCAGTCCCCCCCTAGGGATGGGAAGGGACGAGCAGTACGTC. Translation: CASSPPLGMGRDEQYV.

The V and J genes are TRBV2 and TRBJ2-3; tentatively, D is TRBD1 (6 bases). The CDR3 sequence is 15 residues long. V gave up 0 bases and J gave up 8 bases, with 15 bases separating them. Germline CDR1 reads SNHLY; CDR2 reads FYNNEI. Here the CDR3 DNA reads TGTGCCAGCAGTGAAGCGGGGGCCGTGGGAGTTACGCAGTATTTT. Translating it yields CASSEAGAVGVTQYF.

The chain carries TRBV5-8 and TRBJ2-5, with 9 nucleotides matching TRBD1. Germline values: CDR1 SGHTS, CDR2 YDEGEE. The CDR3 sequence is 14 residues long. With V trimmed by 6 bases and J by 11 bases, 14 bases remained unmatched. CDR3 nucleotide sequence: TGTGCCAGCACCGACCGGGACAGGGTTGTTGGGCAGTACTTC. Amino acids: CASTDRDRVVGQYF.

The V gene is TRBV5-4, the J gene TRBJ2-1; no definite D call. Germline CDR1 and CDR2: SGHNT and YYREEE (reference sequence). This CDR3 region has 14 residues. Deletions cut 7 bases from V and 9 bases from J, with 20 bases between. The CDR3 DNA reads as TGTGCCAGCGCTGTGGGGATGCCTATAATTGAGCAGTTCTTC. Protein: CASAVGMPIIEQFF. The entire variable domain, with the rest obtained from reference TRBV5-4 and TRBJ2-1, is as follows: ETGVTQSPTHLIKTRGQQVTLRCSSQSGHNTVSWYQQALGQGPQFIFQYYREEENGRGNFPPRFSGLQFPNYSSELNVNALELDDSALYLCASAVGMPIIEQFFGPGTRLTVL.

This clone occurred once. The chain has TRBV2 and TRBJ2-5; D not resolved. The CDR3 length is 14 residues. V was cut by 4 bases and J by 3 bases, with 12 bases left in between. The V gene's germline CDR1 is SNHLY and CDR2 FYNNEI. CDR3 nucleotides: TGTGCCAGCAGTGTTTGGGATGGGGAAGAGACCCAGTACTTC. Its translation is CASSVWDGEETQYF.

The chain recombines TRBV6-6 with TRBJ2-3; 10 bases match TRBD2. Losses at the gene ends were 7 bases for V and 5 bases for J; bases not matched to a gene: 9. The CDR3 is 15 amino acids. Germline-derived CDR1 and CDR2 are MNHNY and SVGAGI (reference sequence). This CDR3 is CASKRAGGPGDTQYF. In DNA, the CDR3 is TGTGCCAGCAAAAGAGCGGGGGGGCCGGGAGATACGCAGTATTTT.

This chain uses TRBV7-9 with TRBJ1-2; TRBD1 is a possible D gene (5 bases). V was clipped by 1 base and J by 3 bases, with 9 bases between them. This CDR3 contains 14 residues. CDR1 and CDR2 from the germline V gene are SEHNR and FQNEAQ (reference sequence). The chain's CDR3 is CASSLGPGHYGYTF. CDR3 nucleotides: TGTGCCAGCAGCTTAGGTCCAGGGCACTATGGCTACACCTTC.

The J gene is TRBJ1-2, the V gene TRBV28; D not resolved. Germline CDR1 MDHEN, CDR2 SYDVKM. This CDR3 region has 15 residues. The ends were cut back, 1 base at V and 4 bases at J, with 13 bases in the middle. CDR3 residues: CASSLYGRTPYGYTF. The CDR3 bases are TGTGCCAGCAGTTTATATGGAAGAACCCCCTATGGCTACACCTTC.

CDR3 DNA sequence: TGTGCCAGCAGCTTGAGAGTTGGGGATGAGCAGTTCTTC. Amino acids: CASSLRVGDEQFF. The chain joins TRBV11-3 to TRBJ2-1; D is uncertain. V lost 3 bases and J lost 8, with 11 bases in between. The CDR3 is 13 amino acids. Germline V lookup: CDR1 SGHNT, CDR2 YENEEA.

This rearrangement joins TRBV28 to TRBJ2-3, with D uncertain. Germline CDR1 MDHEN, CDR2 SYDVKM. The CDR3 contains 12 residues. The germline V and J ends were trimmed by 7 bases and 0 bases, with 5 bases remaining between them. The CDR3 region is CASTDSTDTQYF. In DNA, the CDR3 is TGTGCCAGCACTGACAGCACAGATACGCAGTATTTT.

The chain carries TRBV19 and TRBJ2-1; 12 bases line up with TRBD2. The germline CDR1 and CDR2 sequences are LNHDA and SQIVND (reference sequence). After removal of 0 bases from V and 0 bases from J, the junction contained 15 bases not matched to a gene. The CDR3 contains 22 residues. The CDR3 nucleotides read TGTGCCAGTAGTATAGATAGCCCCCTTTGGCTAGCGGGGGGGGGCTCCTACAATGAGCAGTTCTTC. Translating gives CASSIDSPLWLAGGGSYNEQFF.

The V call is TRBV11-3, the J call TRBJ2-6; unclear D gene. The CDR3 contains 15 residues. Trimming left V 5 bases short and J 0 bases short, with 8 bases between. The germline V gene encodes CDR1 SGHNT and CDR2 YENEEA. This CDR3 is CASSRGNSGANVLTF. The CDR3 nucleotides are TGTGCCAGCAGCCGCGGAAACTCTGGGGCCAACGTCCTGACTTTC.

The rearrangement joins TRBV15 to TRBJ2-5; either TRBD1 or TRBD2 may supply D (5 bases each). In germline, CDR1 is LNHNV, CDR2 YYDKDF (reference sequence). This CDR3 is 14 amino acids long. V lost 5 bases and J 3 bases, leaving 13 bases between the germline ends. The CDR3 reads CATSLPGAEETQYF. CDR3 nucleotides: TGTGCCACCAGCCTTCCCGGGGCGGAAGAGACCCAGTACTTC.

The V and J genes are TRBV7-3 and TRBJ2-2; D uncertain. The CDR3 contains 18 residues. V was trimmed by 0 bases and J by 0 bases, leaving 14 bases between them. CDR1 and CDR2 (germline): SGHTA, FQGTGA. The chain's CDR3 is CASSLTPSGFTNTGELFF. CDR3 nucleotides: TGTGCCAGCAGCTTAACGCCATCCGGATTTACGAACACCGGGGAGCTGTTTTTT.

The chain is built from TRBV7-9 and TRBJ1-2; D possibly corresponds to TRBD1 (6 bases). The germline V and J ends were trimmed by 4 bases and 6 bases, with 15 bases remaining between them. Germline loops: CDR1 SEHNR, CDR2 FQNEAQ (reference sequence). This CDR3 is built from 14 residues. Here the CDR3 DNA reads TGTGCCAGCAGCTCCGGGGGCCAGATTAATGGCTACACCTTC. It codes for CASSSGGQINGYTF.

The chain employs TRBV2 and TRBJ2-5, with TRBD1 identical over 7 bases. Germline V gene sequence: CDR1 SNHLY, CDR2 FYNNEI. The CDR3 runs to 15 residues. The J segment lost 2 bases and the V segment lost 6 bases, leaving 9 bases of the junction unmatched. The CDR3 is CASRETGTVQETQYF. The CDR3 DNA is TGTGCCAGCAGGGAAACGGGGACAGTACAAGAGACCCAGTACTTC.

The V gene is TRBV7-9, the J gene TRBJ1-1, with unresolved D. The CDR3 sequence is 15 residues long. Trimming left V 4 bases short and J 6 bases short, with 18 bases between. Germline V gene lookup returns CDR1 SEHNR and CDR2 FQNEAQ (reference sequence). CDR3 region: CASSYAQVGKAEAFF. CDR3 DNA sequence: TGTGCCAGCAGCTATGCCCAGGTGGGGAAGGCTGAAGCTTTCTTT.

This chain links TRBV5-5 with TRBJ2-7; a weak D match, TRBD2 (5 bases). This CDR3 is built from 13 residues. Germline CDR1 and CDR2: SGHKS and YYEKEE (reference sequence). V was clipped by 4 bases and J by 2 bases, with 10 bases between them. The CDR3 loop is CASSREPAYEQYF. CDR3 bases: TGTGCCAGCAGCCGGGAACCCGCCTACGAGCAGTACTTC. The whole variable domain, remainder taken from reference TRBV5-5 and TRBJ2-7, is DAGVTQSPTHLIKTRGQQVTLRCSPISGHKSVSWYQQVLGQGPQFIFQYYEKEERGRGNFPDRFSARQFPNYSSELNVNALLLGDSALYLCASSREPAYEQYFGPGTRLTVT.

This rearrangement joins TRBV18 to TRBJ1-5; D possibly corresponds to TRBD1 (5 bases). Germline V gives CDR1 KGHSH, CDR2 LQKENI. V was shortened by 5 bases and J by 4 bases, with 15 bases between the two germline ends. The CDR3 totals 15 residues. CDR3 DNA sequence: TGTGCCAGCTCAACGGGACTTGTTACAAATCAGCCCCAGCATTTT. Translation: CASSTGLVTNQPQHF.

The rearrangement uses TRBV7-6 and TRBJ2-3; TRBD2 matches 10 bases. Germline CDR1 SGHVS, CDR2 FNYEAQ. Trimming took 2 bases from V and 0 from J; bases not matched to a gene: 8. This CDR3 contains 18 residues. The CDR3 region is CASSLLSGGPSSTDTQYF. Written as DNA, the CDR3 is TGTGCCAGCAGCTTACTTAGCGGGGGGCCTTCTAGCACAGATACGCAGTATTTT.

The rearrangement links TRBV6-1 to TRBJ2-1; 9 positions match TRBD1. Germline V CDR1 and CDR2: MNHNS, SASEGT. The junction had 6 bases not matched to a gene; V was cut back by 8 bases and J by 7 bases. This CDR3 spans 13 amino acids. CDR3 amino acids: CASYRGRGNEQFF. The CDR3 nucleotides are TGTGCCAGCTACAGGGGGCGCGGTAATGAGCAGTTCTTC.

This clone was seen many times. This chain links TRBV7-9 with TRBJ1-1; D unclear. The CDR3 length is 11 residues. Trimming removed 6 bases from V and 6 bases from J, with 8 bases in between. The germline V gene has CDR1 SEHNR and CDR2 FQNEAQ (reference sequence). CDR3 DNA sequence: TGTGCCAGCAGTTTATTGTCTGAAGCTTTCTTT. As protein: CASSLLSEAFF.

The rearrangement joins TRBV5-1 to TRBJ1-4; TRBD1 aligns across 7 bases. The CDR3 length is 15 residues. The junction had 9 bases not matched to a gene; V was cut back by 6 bases and J by 4 bases. Germline V gene lookup returns CDR1 SGHRS and CDR2 YFSETQ. The CDR3: CASTRGGQINEKLFF. CDR3 nucleotide sequence: TGCGCCAGCACACGCGGGGGACAGATTAATGAAAAACTGTTTTTT.

The chain couples TRBV19 to TRBJ2-5, with unresolved D. The germline V gene encodes CDR1 LNHDA and CDR2 SQIVND (reference sequence). There are 13 residues in the CDR3. Trimming stripped 4 bases from V and 0 bases from J, with 6 bases between. CDR3 amino acids: CASSRADQETQYF. The DNA of the CDR3 is TGTGCCAGTAGTAGGGCAGACCAAGAGACCCAGTACTTC.

The CDR3 region is CASIRSGTGPQPYEQYF. CDR3 bases: TGTGCCAGCATTAGGTCAGGGACAGGACCTCAGCCCTACGAGCAGTACTTC. This sequence joins TRBV27 and TRBJ2-7, with 8 bases identical to TRBD1. The CDR3 sequence is 17 residues long. The V gene end was trimmed by 7 bases and the J gene end by 2 bases; junction bases not matched to a gene: 16. Germline assignment: CDR1 MNHEY and CDR2 SMNVEV (reference sequence).